The present T cell receptor beta chain was sequenced within a study of blood T cells in healthy people across ages. The CDR3 consists of 16 residues. Germline values: CDR1 SGHRS, CDR2 YFSETQ. The V end was cut by 0 bases, the J end by 3 bases, with 14 bases between. A second about 7 to 11 cycle PCR used barcoded and J-beta primers. TCRdb reprocessed the 5' RACE reads via MiXCR and lists one record per CDR3 protein. The sample includes 1 million or so distinct CDR3 sequences, 20% to 25% of them seen just once. Separately, the same data were catalogued under a study of T cells of mothers and their children.

The sample comprised blood. This sequence originates from a girl aged 2 to 9 in good health. The V gene is TRBV5-1, the J gene TRBJ2-3; D may correspond to TRBD1 or TRBD2 (5 bases each). Here the CDR3 reads CASSLGPGGDTDTQYF. CDR3 nucleotide sequence: TGCGCCAGCAGCTTGGGGCCTGGGGGTGATACAGATACGCAGTATTTT.